This T cell receptor (beta chain) originates from a study of shared clonotypes between healthy human individuals. At the level of the study: Three CD4 naive, three CD4 memory, two CD8 naive and one CD8 memory plate were used per donor.

Some 30,000 T cell genomes, or around 180 ng DNA, went into the sorted-subset replicate PCRs. Some clones are missing from TCRdb's copy, which holds only in-frame ones; the method was immunoSEQ multiplex PCR. The table lists over 2 million clones, approximately 95% of them singletons. General observations from the study: Of the naive CD4 clonotypes, roughly 5% were shared across several donors.

Trimming removed 3 bases at V and 5 bases at J, with 17 bases between. This CDR3 region has 16 residues. In germline, CDR1 is SGHNT, CDR2 YYREEE (reference sequence). CD45RO-negative, CCR7-selected cells formed the naive CD8 fraction, which excluded terminally differentiated effector memory CD45RA+ cells. In regard to this clone: The antigen is not known.

The receptor's source is a man aged 18 to 29 in good health. Sequences were obtained from naive CD8+ T cells sorted from blood. The V gene is TRBV5-4, the J gene TRBJ2-2, with no clear D. The CDR3: CASSSSFYAETGELFF. CDR3 sequence (DNA): TGTGCCAGCAGCTCCTCTTTCTACGCGGAAACCGGGGAGCTGTTTTTT. Filled out from reference TRBV5-4 and TRBJ2-2, the complete variable domain reads ETGVTQSPTHLIKTRGQQVTLRCSSQSGHNTVSWYQQALGQGPQFIFQYYREEENGRGNFPPRFSGLQFPNYSSELNVNALELDDSALYLCASSSSFYAETGELFFGEGSRLTVL.